This TCR beta chain is from a study of a mutant IDH1 vaccine in newly diagnosed glioma. Overall study context: Patients were pretreated with radiotherapy, temozolomide, or both, mostly both.

Only a few counts were recorded for this clone. The target antigen is unknown. Sequenced by immunoSEQ multiplex PCR; TCRdb stores in-frame clones only, minus some. Among approximately 81,000 clones listed, approximately 85% were seen once. CDR1 and CDR2 from the germline V gene are SGHRS and YFSETQ. The CDR3 runs to 13 residues. V dropped 3 bases and J dropped 1 base, with 7 bases sitting between them. This sample's time point: week 23, last vaccination. It was 300 ug of mutant IDH1 20-mer peptide that made up each vaccine dose, given with topical imiquimod. The TCR sequence derives from a man aged 25-45 years with glioma. Some clones in this sample may be carry-over from other donors' samples. V gene TRBV5-1 combines with J gene TRBJ1-1; D uncertain. The material sequenced was PBMCs, taken from a glioma patient whose treatment included an IDH1 peptide vaccine. The CDR3 spells CASSYSANTEAFF. CDR3 sequence (DNA): TGCGCCAGCAGCTATTCGGCGAACACTGAAGCTTTCTTT.